One and the same sample provided the 21 T cell receptor beta chains below, sequenced in a study of T cell responses to AZD1222 COVID-19 vaccine (dated by TCRdb to the early 2020s). Libraries were prepared through the immunoSEQ multiplex PCR assay. TCRdb mirrors the immuneACCESS table, restricted to in-frame sequences. Some clones are absent from its copies; in checked studies, under half trace to an unresolved V gene, and the reason for the others is unknown. Within this sample are 150,000 to 200,000 clones, with about nine tenths of them counted one time only. Clones ranked in the top ten supply approximately 1.3% of the sample. In the paper's terms, the time point label means: about 28 days (+/-7) after the second vaccine dose. The sample was peripheral blood, taken 28 days after the second AZD1222 dose. The source is an adult who received the AZD1222 COVID-19 vaccine.

The chain is built from TRBV3-1 (or the pseudogene TRBV3-2) and TRBJ2-1, with a tentative D call TRBD2 (6 bases). Looked up from germline, CDR1 is LGHDT and CDR2 is YNNKEL (reference sequence). V lost 3 bases and J 10 bases, leaving 19 bases between the germline ends. The CDR3 covers 15 residues. This CDR3 is CASSHQIEYRGEQFF. DNA for the CDR3: TGTGCCAGCAGCCACCAGATTGAATACCGGGGGGAGCAGTTCTTC.

CDR3 loop: CASSQTGTGVGNQPQHF. The CDR3 DNA follows: TGCGCCAGCAGCCAAACCGGGACAGGGGTTGGCAATCAGCCCCAGCATTTT. The chain couples TRBV4-1 to TRBJ1-5; 10 bases are a match to TRBD1. CDR3 length: 17 residues. Germline CDR1 MGHRA, CDR2 YSYEKL. V lost 2 bases, J lost 2 bases, and 6 bases stayed unmatched.

The rearrangement uses TRBV5-4 and TRBJ1-2; D is unresolved. The CDR3 runs 13 residues. Germline-derived CDR1 and CDR2 are SGHNT and YYREEE (reference sequence). The ends were cut back, 3 bases at V and 2 bases at J, with 8 bases in the middle. The chain's CDR3 is CASSSRFNYGYTF. CDR3 in DNA: TGTGCCAGCAGCTCTAGATTCAACTATGGCTACACCTTC.

This chain uses TRBV4-1 with TRBJ2-1; 7 bases align to TRBD2. The CDR3 is 15 amino acids. Germline-derived CDR1 and CDR2 are MGHRA and YSYEKL. V dropped 3 bases and J dropped 0; count of bases not matched to a gene: 2. CDR3 in DNA: TGCGCCAGCAGCCATACTAGCGTCTCCTACAATGAGCAGTTCTTC. Translating it yields CASSHTSVSYNEQFF.

The chain carries TRBV27 and TRBJ1-5; unclear D gene. The CDR3 length is 15 residues. Trimming pared 0 bases from V and 0 bases from J, leaving 6 bases between. The germline V gene has CDR1 MNHEY and CDR2 SMNVEV (reference sequence). CDR3 nucleotide sequence: TGTGCCAGCAGTTTATCAGGGTATAGCAATCAGCCCCAGCATTTT. Its translation: CASSLSGYSNQPQHF.

The chain couples TRBV6-1 to TRBJ2-1; 10 bases agree with TRBD2. The CDR3 totals 16 residues. CDR1 MNHNS and CDR2 SASEGT come from the germline V gene. V shed 1 base, J shed 8 bases, and the junction held 8 bases outside the gene matches. CDR3 protein: CASSEDETSGFDEQFF. CDR3 coding DNA: TGTGCCAGCAGTGAAGATGAGACTAGCGGGTTCGATGAGCAGTTCTTC.

The chain combines TRBV19 with TRBJ2-5; TRBD2 matches at 7 bases. This CDR3 region has 14 residues. V shed 7 bases and J 0 bases; nucleotides not matched to a gene: 5. Germline V lookup: CDR1 LNHDA, CDR2 SQIVND (reference sequence). The CDR3 DNA is TGTGCCAGTATGAGTAGCGGGCACCAAGAGACCCAGTACTTC. Amino acids: CASMSSGHQETQYF.

This clone was found once. This sequence joins TRBV7-2 and TRBJ1-6; TRBD1 matches 10 bases. Germline loops: CDR1 SGHTA, CDR2 FQGNSA. V lost 4 bases, J lost 7 bases, and 4 bases stayed unmatched. The CDR3 covers 15 residues. Here the CDR3 reads CASSSLGQGNSPLHF. In DNA form, the CDR3 reads TGTGCCAGCAGCTCCCTGGGACAGGGGAATTCACCCCTCCACTTT.

This clone was counted a few times. This chain uses TRBV15 with TRBJ1-3; 9 nucleotides match TRBD1. CDR1 and CDR2 (germline): LNHNV, YYDKDF (reference sequence). CDR3 length: 16 residues. V dropped 5 bases and J dropped 1; count of bases not matched to a gene: 6. The CDR3 DNA reads TGTGCCACCAGCGGTCCCGGGACAGGGTCTGGAAACACCATATATTTT. It codes for CATSGPGTGSGNTIYF.

The V gene is TRBV3-1 (or the pseudogene TRBV3-2), the J gene TRBJ1-2; D might be TRBD1 (5 bases). The CDR3 runs to 13 residues. The germline CDR1 and CDR2 sequences are LGHDT and YNNKEL (reference sequence). Trimming stripped 1 base from V and 8 bases from J, with 11 bases between. This CDR3 is CASSQVGVHGYTF. As DNA, the CDR3 is TGTGCCAGCAGCCAAGTGGGGGTACACGGCTACACCTTC.

This chain uses TRBV2 with TRBJ2-3, with D maybe TRBD2 (6 bases). The CDR3 runs to 14 residues. V lost 6 bases and J 5 bases, leaving 15 bases between the germline ends. CDR1 and CDR2 (germline): SNHLY, FYNNEI. CDR3 sequence: CASSVRRGRDTQYF. The CDR3 DNA is TGTGCCAGCAGCGTTCGGCGGGGAAGAGATACGCAGTATTTT.

The gene calls are TRBV28 and TRBJ2-7, with TRBD1 matching over 12 bases. In germline, CDR1 is MDHEN, CDR2 SYDVKM. CDR3 length: 15 residues. With 6 bases clipped from V and 4 bases from J, the junction kept 7 bases outside the gene matches. CDR3 in amino acids: CASSTPGQGAYEQYF. As DNA, the CDR3 is TGTGCCAGCAGCACACCGGGACAGGGGGCTTACGAGCAGTACTTC.

V is TRBV4-3 and J is TRBJ1-1, with TRBD1 matching 10 bases. The germline V gene encodes CDR1 LGHNA and CDR2 YSLEER. The CDR3 consists of 14 residues. V lost 6 bases and J lost 5; bases outside the gene matches: 6. The CDR3 DNA follows: TGCGCCAGCAGACAGGACAGGGGGTGGACTGAAGCTTTCTTT. Its protein product is CASRQDRGWTEAFF.

V usage is TRBV3-1 (or the pseudogene TRBV3-2) and J usage is TRBJ2-5, with D unresolved. The CDR3 runs to 14 residues. Germline V gene data show CDR1 as LGHDT and CDR2 as YNNKEL (reference sequence). Deletions cut 2 bases from V and 2 bases from J, with 9 bases between. The chain's CDR3 is CASSQNPLQETQYF. The CDR3 DNA follows: TGTGCCAGCAGCCAAAACCCGCTTCAAGAGACCCAGTACTTC.

This clone was detected only once. This chain joins TRBV28 and TRBJ2-1; D unclear. This CDR3 is built from 14 residues. Trimming stripped 8 bases from V and 3 bases from J, with 14 bases between. Per the germline V gene, CDR1 is MDHEN and CDR2 is SYDVKM. The CDR3 sequence: CASSPFKVYNEQFF. The CDR3 DNA sequence: TGTGCCAGCTCCCCTTTTAAGGTCTACAATGAGCAGTTCTTC.

The chain has TRBV19 and TRBJ1-6; 8 bases map to TRBD1. After removal of 5 bases from V and 1 base from J, the junction contained 10 bases not matched to a gene. The CDR3 is 18 amino acids. Germline CDR1 reads LNHDA; CDR2 reads SQIVND (reference sequence). The CDR3 loop reads CASSAGQGRTSYNSPLHF. The CDR3 DNA reads TGTGCCAGTAGTGCAGGACAGGGCCGGACATCCTATAATTCACCCCTCCACTTT.

The chain has TRBV2 and TRBJ2-3, with D possibly being TRBD2 (6 bases). The CDR3 consists of 18 residues. V lost 2 bases and J 2 bases, leaving 20 bases between the germline ends. Germline V gene sequence: CDR1 SNHLY, CDR2 FYNNEI. The CDR3 coding sequence is TGTGCCAGCAGTGAATTAGGTCGTCTAGCGATACACACAGATACGCAGTATTTT. Translating it yields CASSELGRLAIHTDTQYF.

This sequence joins TRBV19 and TRBJ1-3, with 7 bases aligning to TRBD1. The CDR3 consists of 17 residues. V shed 6 bases, J shed 2 bases, and the junction held 13 bases outside the gene matches. Germline CDR1 and CDR2: LNHDA and SQIVND (reference sequence). The CDR3 coding sequence is TGTGCCAGTAGCCCTCCCCGGGACAGACAAACTGGAAACACCATATATTTT. It specifies CASSPPRDRQTGNTIYF.

The chain carries TRBV9 and TRBJ1-3; D is perhaps TRBD1 (6 bases). Germline values: CDR1 SGDLS, CDR2 YYNGEE. V lost 2 bases and J lost 0, with 15 bases in between. The length of the CDR3 is 17 residues. This chain's CDR3 is CASSVGGHWNSGNTIYF. The CDR3 nucleotides read TGTGCCAGCAGCGTGGGGGGACACTGGAACTCTGGAAACACCATATATTTT.

The CDR3 bases are TGTGCCACAATCCCCTTAGCGGGGGGAGTAGATACGCAGTATTTT. It encodes CATIPLAGGVDTQYF. The chain uses TRBV7-9 and TRBJ2-3; TRBD2 agrees at 10 bases. The germline gives CDR1 SEHNR, CDR2 FQNEAQ (reference sequence). V gave up 10 bases and J gave up 5 bases; unmatched junction bases: 12. The CDR3 is 15 residues long.

This clone was detected only once. The genes are TRBV7-2 and TRBJ2-7; D uncertain. V was shortened by 3 bases and J by 3 bases, with 9 bases between the two germline ends. Germline V CDR1 and CDR2: SGHTA, FQGNSA. CDR3 length equals 13 residues. The CDR3 reads CASSLSQRYEQYF. Here the CDR3 DNA reads TGTGCCAGCAGCTTGTCCCAGCGCTACGAGCAGTACTTC.